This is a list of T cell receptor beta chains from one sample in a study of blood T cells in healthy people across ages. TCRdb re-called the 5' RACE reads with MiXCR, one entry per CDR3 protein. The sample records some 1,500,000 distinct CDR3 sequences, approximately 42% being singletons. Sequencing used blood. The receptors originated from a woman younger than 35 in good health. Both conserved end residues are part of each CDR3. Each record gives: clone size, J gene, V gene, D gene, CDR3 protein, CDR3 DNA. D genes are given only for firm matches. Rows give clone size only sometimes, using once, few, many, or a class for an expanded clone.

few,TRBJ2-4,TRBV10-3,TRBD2,CAISPGLAVAKNIQYF,TGTGCCATCAGCCCAGGACTAGCGGTAGCCAAAAACATTCAGTACTTC
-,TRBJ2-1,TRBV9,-,CVSSISGAASYNEQFF,TGTGTCAGCAGCATCTCCGGGGCTGCAAGTTACAATGAGCAGTTCTTC
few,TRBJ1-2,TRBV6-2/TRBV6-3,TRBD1,CASRGSGQYYGYTF,TGTGCCAGCAGGGGTTCGGGACAGTACTATGGCTACACCTTC
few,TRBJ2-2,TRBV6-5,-,CASSYGTTNTGELFF,TGTGCCAGCAGTTATGGGACGACGAACACCGGGGAGCTGTTTTTT
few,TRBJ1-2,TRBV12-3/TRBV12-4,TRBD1,CASSKAPGQGNYGYTF,TGTGCCAGCAGCAAAGCCCCGGGACAGGGAAACTATGGCTACACCTTC
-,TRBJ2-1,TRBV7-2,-,CASSLYPVVQETQFF,TGTGCCAGCAGCTTATATCCAGTCGTCCAAGAGACCCAGTTCTTC
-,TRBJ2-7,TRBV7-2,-,CASSFTTQGYEQYF,TGTGCCAGCAGCTTTACGACACAAGGCTACGAGCAGTACTTC
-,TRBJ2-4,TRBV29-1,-,CSVAHRQVFNEQYF,TGCAGCGTGGCCCATCGACAGGTCTTCAATGAGCAGTACTTC
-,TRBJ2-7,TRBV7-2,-,CASSFGGIIPDEQYF,TGTGCCAGCAGCTTTGGAGGGATTATCCCCGACGAGCAGTACTTC
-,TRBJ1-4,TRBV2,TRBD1,CASSHSGTGGEKLFF,TGTGCCAGCAGTCACTCCGGGACAGGCGGGGAAAAACTGTTTTTT
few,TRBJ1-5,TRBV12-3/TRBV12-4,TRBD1,CASSSGQVRNQPQHF,TGTGCCAGCAGCTCAGGACAGGTCCGCAATCAGCCCCAGCATTTT
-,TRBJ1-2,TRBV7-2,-,CASSNGGNPYGYTF,TGTGCCAGTTCTAATGGGGGCAACCCCTATGGCTACACCTTC
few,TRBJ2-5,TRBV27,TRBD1,CASSFDRGGAQYF,TGTGCCAGCAGTTTCGACAGGGGGGGTGCCCAGTACTTC
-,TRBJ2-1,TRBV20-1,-,CSASRLDWINEQFF,TGCAGTGCTAGTCGGCTCGACTGGATCAATGAGCAGTTCTTC
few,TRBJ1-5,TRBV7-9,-,CASSPPWRNQPQHF,TGTGCCAGCAGCCCGCCCTGGCGCAATCAGCCCCAGCATTTT
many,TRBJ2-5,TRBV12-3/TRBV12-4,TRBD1,CASSIPGGETQYF,TGTGCCAGCAGCATCCCAGGGGGAGAGACCCAGTACTTC
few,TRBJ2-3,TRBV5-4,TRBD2,CASSRGLAGGLDTQYF,TGTGCCAGCAGCCGGGGACTAGCGGGAGGGTTGGATACGCAGTATTTT
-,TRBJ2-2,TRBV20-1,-,CSATIGAGELFF,TGCAGTGCGACTATAGGCGCCGGGGAGCTGTTTTTT
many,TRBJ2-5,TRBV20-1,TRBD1,CSAREWDRGQETQYF,TGCAGTGCTAGAGAATGGGACAGGGGCCAAGAGACCCAGTACTTC
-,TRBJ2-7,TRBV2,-,CASSVAGRYEQYF,TGTGCCAGCAGTGTCGCCGGGCGATACGAGCAGTACTTC
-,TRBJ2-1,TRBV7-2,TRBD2,CASSFGAGYYNEQFF,TGTGCCAGCAGCTTCGGAGCGGGATACTACAATGAGCAGTTCTTC
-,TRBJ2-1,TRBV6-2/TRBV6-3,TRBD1,CATIPGQGFYNEQFF,TGTGCCACCATCCCGGGACAGGGGTTTTACAATGAGCAGTTCTTC
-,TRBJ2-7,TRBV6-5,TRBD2,CASSYLWTSSYEQYF,TGTGCCAGCAGTTACCTCTGGACTAGCAGCTACGAGCAGTACTTC
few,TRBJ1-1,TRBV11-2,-,CASSHTTGNTEAFF,TGTGCCAGCAGCCATACGACAGGGAACACTGAAGCTTTCTTT
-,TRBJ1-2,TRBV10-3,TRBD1,CAISDRQGMGYTF,TGTGCCATCAGTGACAGACAGGGGATGGGCTACACCTTC
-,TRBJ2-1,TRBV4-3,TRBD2,CASSQDTSGAYNEQFF,TGCGCCAGCAGCCAAGACACTAGCGGGGCCTACAATGAGCAGTTCTTC
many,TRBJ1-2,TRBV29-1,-,CSVVWRTSGGYTF,TGCAGCGTTGTTTGGCGAACGTCGGGGGGCTACACCTTC
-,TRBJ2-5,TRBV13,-,CASSPTGMGMETQYF,TGTGCCAGCAGCCCGACAGGAATGGGCATGGAGACCCAGTACTTC
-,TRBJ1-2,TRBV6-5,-,CASSTLDYGYTF,TGTGCCAGCAGTACTCTAGACTATGGCTACACCTTC
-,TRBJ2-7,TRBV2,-,CASSEATGRAYEQYF,TGTGCCAGCAGCGAAGCGACAGGACGAGCCTACGAGCAGTACTTC
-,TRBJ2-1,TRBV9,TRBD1,CASSVEQGYSYNEQFF,TGTGCCAGCAGCGTAGAACAGGGGTATTCCTACAATGAGCAGTTCTTC
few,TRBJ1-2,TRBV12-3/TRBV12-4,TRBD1,CASSIGQGANGYTF,TGTGCCAGCAGTATCGGACAGGGGGCGAATGGCTACACCTTC
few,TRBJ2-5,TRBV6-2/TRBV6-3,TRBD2,CASSYLLAGQETQYF,TGTGCCAGCAGTTACTTACTAGCGGGGCAAGAGACCCAGTACTTC
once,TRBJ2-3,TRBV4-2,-,CASSQEPQGGTDTRYF,TGTGCCAGCAGCCAAGAGCCCCAGGGGGGCACAGATACGCGGTATTTT
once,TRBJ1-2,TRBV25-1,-,CASSRPQQDYGYTF,TGTGCCAGCAGTAGACCCCAACAGGACTATGGCTACACCTTC
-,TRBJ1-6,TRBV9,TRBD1,CASSGIGTGGSPLHF,TGTGCCAGCAGCGGTATCGGGACAGGAGGTTCACCCCTCCACTTT
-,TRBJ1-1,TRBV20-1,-,CSAIAWEDTEAFF,TGCAGTGCTATCGCATGGGAGGACACTGAAGCTTTCTTT
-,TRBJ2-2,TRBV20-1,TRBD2,CSARGLAGKNTGELFF,TGCAGTGCTAGAGGACTAGCGGGCAAAAACACCGGGGAGCTGTTTTTT
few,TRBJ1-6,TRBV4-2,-,CASSQAVGVQVSLHF,TGTGCCAGCAGCCAAGCCGTTGGGGTTCAGGTATCGCTCCACTTT
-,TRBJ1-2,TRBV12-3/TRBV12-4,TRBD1,CASTPDRGYGYTF,TGTGCCAGCACCCCAGACAGGGGCTATGGCTACACCTTC
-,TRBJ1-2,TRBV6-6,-,CASSSTSNNGYTF,TGTGCCAGCAGTTCCACTTCTAACAATGGCTACACCTTC
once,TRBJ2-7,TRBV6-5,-,CASSRDWRYYEQYF,TGTGCCAGCAGCAGGGACTGGAGATATTACGAGCAGTACTTC
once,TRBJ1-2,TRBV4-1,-,CASSQVLFADSTNYGYTF,TGCGCCAGCAGCCAAGTACTTTTTGCGGACAGTACTAACTATGGCTACACCTTC
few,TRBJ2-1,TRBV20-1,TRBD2,CSARLGLAGGPDGYNEQFF,TGCAGTGCTAGGCTAGGACTAGCGGGAGGGCCTGATGGCTACAATGAGCAGTTCTTC
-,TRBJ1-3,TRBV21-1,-,CASSSRRRQVASGNTIYF,-
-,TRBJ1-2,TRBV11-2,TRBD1,CASSSQTGPRGGYTF,TGTGCCAGCAGCTCGCAGACAGGGCCAAGAGGTGGCTACACCTTC
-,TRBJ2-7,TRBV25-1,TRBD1,CASSDSMPTGGGYEQYF,TGTGCCAGCAGTGATTCGATGCCGACAGGGGGCGGCTACGAGCAGTACTTC
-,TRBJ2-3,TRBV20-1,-,CSARPGQGLADTQYF,TGCAGTGCGAGACCGGGACAAGGGCTCGCAGATACGCAGTATTTT
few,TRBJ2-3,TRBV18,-,CASSPAGTPYTDTQYF,TGTGCCAGCTCACCTGCCGGGACCCCCTACACAGATACGCAGTATTTT
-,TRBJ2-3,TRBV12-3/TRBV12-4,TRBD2,CACSPGVAGYTDTQYF,TGTGCCTGCAGTCCAGGCGTAGCGGGGTACACAGATACGCAGTATTTT
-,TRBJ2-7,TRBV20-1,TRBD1,CSAAEDRVTYEQYF,TGCAGTGCTGCGGAAGACAGGGTGACCTACGAGCAGTACTTC
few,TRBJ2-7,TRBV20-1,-,CSARDRGLFYEQYF,TGCAGTGCTAGAGATCGGGGCCTCTTCTACGAGCAGTACTTC
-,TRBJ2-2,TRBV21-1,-,CASSKVGGQGPAYTGELFF,TGTGCCAGCAGCAAAGTAGGAGGACAGGGGCCAGCGTACACCGGGGAGCTGTTTTTT
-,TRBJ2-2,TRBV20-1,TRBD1,CSAPNGQGASGELFF,TGCAGTGCTCCGAACGGACAGGGGGCCTCGGGGGAGCTGTTTTTT
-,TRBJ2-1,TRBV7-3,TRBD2,CASSPRTSGISSYNEQFF,TGTGCCAGCAGCCCCCGGACTAGCGGGATAAGCTCCTACAATGAGCAGTTCTTC
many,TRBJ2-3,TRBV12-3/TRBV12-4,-,CASSLSRAHGDTQYF,TGTGCCAGCAGTTTGTCGCGGGCCCACGGGGATACGCAGTATTTT
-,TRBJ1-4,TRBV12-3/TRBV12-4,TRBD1,CASSPGTVGSEKLFF,TGTGCCAGCAGCCCCGGGACAGTGGGGAGTGAAAAACTGTTTTTT
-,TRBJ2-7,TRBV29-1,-,CSGRRDRSSYEQYF,TGCAGCGGGCGCCGGGACCGTTCCTCCTACGAGCAGTACTTC